The 18 T cell receptor beta chains below come from one sample, sequenced in a study of cytomegalovirus exposure and HLA in healthy donors. It was with 60 Vbeta and 13 Jbeta primers that the PCR ran. Sequenced by immunoSEQ multiplex PCR; TCRdb stores in-frame clones only, minus some. The data show 170,000 or so clones, with about 82% seen just once and 1% held by the top ten. The sample was PBMCs. Receptors were obtained from a woman aged 50 to 65 in good health and CMV-seropositive.

Comment on this clone: An end of the junction does not agree with germline; a read error may underlie this. The DNA for the CDR3 is TGTGCCAGCAGCTTAGAACATAATCATCGACAGAGCTTC. This encodes CASSLEHNHRQSF. The chain links TRBV11-2 to TRBJ2-7; possible D gene TRBD1, 5 bases. The CDR3 has 13 amino acids. CDR1 SGHAT and CDR2 FQNNGV come from the germline V gene.

V and J are TRBV13 and TRBJ2-7, with 9 positions matching TRBD1. CDR1 PRHDT and CDR2 FYEKMQ come from the germline V gene (reference sequence). V lost 2 bases to trimming and J lost 6 bases; unmatched junction nucleotides: 5. This CDR3 has 14 residues. CDR3 in DNA: TGTGCCAGCAGCTTAAGGGACAGGGCTAGCGAGCAGTACTTC. Residues: CASSLRDRASEQYF.

J is TRBJ1-1 and V is TRBV18; TRBD1 agrees at 8 bases. This CDR3 region has 14 residues. Losses at the gene ends were 4 bases for V and 5 bases for J; bases not matched to a gene: 6. CDR1 KGHSH and CDR2 LQKENI come from the germline V gene. The CDR3 here is CASSRGTGMTEAFF. The DNA of the CDR3 is TGTGCCAGCTCACGAGGGACAGGCATGACTGAAGCTTTCTTT.

In its sample, this clone was seen once. The gene calls are TRBV7-2 and TRBJ2-1; 9 bases fit TRBD1. After removal of 4 bases from V and 4 bases from J, the junction contained 2 bases not matched to a gene. The CDR3 has 14 amino acids. Germline CDR1 reads SGHTA; CDR2 reads FQGNSA. The CDR3 sequence: CASSSDRGYNEQFF. As DNA, the CDR3 is TGTGCCAGCAGCTCGGACAGGGGTTACAATGAGCAGTTCTTC. The variable domain in full, with the rest retrieved from reference TRBV7-2 and TRBJ2-1, is GAGVSQSPSNKVTEKGKDVELRCDPISGHTALYWYRQSLGQGLEFLIYFQGNSAPDKSGLPSDRFSAERTGGSVSTLTIQRTQQEDSAVYLCASSSDRGYNEQFFGPGTRLTVL.

J is TRBJ1-6 and V is TRBV30, with D maybe TRBD1 (6 bases). CDR3 length equals 14 residues. The germline gives CDR1 GTSNPN, CDR2 SVGIG (reference sequence). V lost 8 bases and J lost 0, with 11 bases in between. In DNA form, the CDR3 reads TGTGCCGGACAGCTAAGCTCCTATAATTCACCCCTCCACTTT. As protein: CAGQLSSYNSPLHF.

The chain has TRBV28 and TRBJ2-3, with TRBD2 identical over 8 bases. The junction had 8 bases not matched to a gene; V was cut back by 4 bases and J by 2 bases. This CDR3 region has 16 residues. Germline CDR1 MDHEN, CDR2 SYDVKM. The CDR3 loop reads CASSSPGGAATDTQYF. In nucleotides, the CDR3 is TGTGCCAGCAGTTCACCCGGGGGGGCGGCCACAGATACGCAGTATTTT.

In the case of this clone: Other DNA sequences from this sample encode an identical CDR3 as well. V gene TRBV4-3 combines with J gene TRBJ2-1, with TRBD2 identical over 16 bases. The germline V gene has CDR1 LGHNA and CDR2 YSLEER. The V and J ends lost 6 bases and 5 bases, in that order; junction bases with no gene match: 10. The CDR3 runs to 18 residues. The CDR3 is CASSLGTSGRARDNEQFF. The CDR3 DNA is TGCGCCAGCAGTCTCGGGACTAGCGGGAGGGCCCGGGACAATGAGCAGTTCTTC.

The CDR3 sequence is CASSPFGGGSTEAFF. As DNA, the CDR3 is TGTGCCAGCAGCCCGTTTGGGGGCGGGAGCACTGAAGCTTTCTTT. V usage is TRBV7-6 and J usage is TRBJ1-1; TRBD1 is a possible D gene (6 bases). Germline V gives CDR1 SGHVS, CDR2 FNYEAQ. The CDR3 consists of 15 residues. V was clipped by 5 bases and J by 4 bases, with 17 bases between them.

As concerns this clone: The junction departs from the called germline gene at one end, perhaps through a read error. V and J are TRBV7-7 and TRBJ2-1; 9 bases are shared with TRBD2. CDR3 length equals 15 residues. Germline CDR1 and CDR2: SSHAT and FNYEAQ (reference sequence). The CDR3: CASSQLAGSYNEQFF. The CDR3 DNA follows: TGTGCTAGCAGCCAACTAGCGGGTAGCTACAATGAGCAGTTCTTC.

This clone was seen only a few times. The V call is TRBV19, the J call TRBJ1-1; TRBD1 matches 7 bases. The CDR3 covers 14 residues. V lost 9 bases, J lost 0 bases, and 7 bases stayed unmatched. Germline CDR1 reads LNHDA; CDR2 reads SQIVND (reference sequence). In DNA, the CDR3 is TGTGCCAGCCGGGACAGCGCCATGAACACTGAAGCTTTCTTT. Encoded protein: CASRDSAMNTEAFF.

The gene calls are TRBV6-1 and TRBJ1-1, with 8 bases identical to TRBD1. The CDR3 consists of 14 residues. V shed 4 bases and J 4 bases; nucleotides not matched to a gene: 5. Germline V lookup: CDR1 MNHNS, CDR2 SASEGT. CDR3 bases: TGTGCCAGCAGTGTCCAACAGGGGGGCACTGAAGCTTTCTTT. It encodes CASSVQQGGTEAFF.

This chain joins TRBV11-3 and TRBJ1-5, with no clear D. The CDR3 has 16 residues. The V and J ends lost 2 bases and 4 bases respectively, with 15 bases between them. CDR1 and CDR2 from the germline V gene are SGHNT and YENEEA. The CDR3 region is CASSLSHGLVNQPQHF. Here the CDR3 DNA reads TGTGCCAGCAGCTTAAGTCACGGACTTGTTAATCAGCCCCAGCATTTT.

This chain uses TRBV19 with TRBJ2-7; the D gene is possibly TRBD1 (6 bases). Trimming removed 6 bases from V and 3 bases from J, with 18 bases in between. The CDR3 is 15 amino acids. Germline V CDR1 and CDR2: LNHDA, SQIVND (reference sequence). The CDR3 reads CASRTLDRAVYEQYF. In DNA, the CDR3 is TGTGCCAGTAGGACCCTGGACAGAGCCGTCTACGAGCAGTACTTC.

This clone was counted between two and nine times. CDR3 sequence reads: CASGFSPMANGNNEQFF. CDR3 in DNA: TGTGCTAGTGGTTTTTCGCCCATGGCCAACGGGAACAATGAGCAGTTCTTC. The gene calls are TRBV12-5 and TRBJ2-1, with D tentatively TRBD2 (5 bases). Trimming pared 3 bases from V and 5 bases from J, leaving 20 bases between. CDR3 length equals 17 residues. Germline V gene lookup returns CDR1 LGHNT and CDR2 FRNRAP.

The chain recombines TRBV5-6 with TRBJ2-2, with unresolved D. Germline CDR1 and CDR2: SGHDT and YYEEEE. The CDR3 covers 13 residues. The ends were cut back, 1 base at V and 7 bases at J, with 8 bases in the middle. Here the CDR3 DNA reads TGTGCCAGCAGCTTGAAAGGCGGCGGGGAGCTGTTTTTT. This translates into CASSLKGGGELFF.

This clone was seen once. The rearrangement links TRBV11-2 to TRBJ2-7, with 10 bases that match TRBD1. V shed 3 bases, J shed 6 bases, and the junction held 8 bases outside the gene matches. The CDR3 covers 15 residues. CDR1 and CDR2 (germline): SGHAT, FQNNGV. The CDR3 protein is CASSFGQGGLSEQYF. CDR3 sequence (DNA): TGTGCCAGCAGCTTTGGACAGGGGGGATTGTCCGAGCAGTACTTC.

The CDR3 reads CASSPITGHTMYTEAFF. Written as DNA, the CDR3 is TGTGCCAGCTCACCAATTACAGGTCACACCATGTACACTGAAGCTTTCTTT. The chain uses TRBV18 and TRBJ1-1; possibly TRBD1 for D (5 bases). This CDR3 is built from 17 residues. V was clipped by 2 bases and J by 3 bases, with 19 bases between them. Germline V CDR1 and CDR2: KGHSH, LQKENI.

This clone was detected only a few times. This chain uses TRBV29-1 with TRBJ2-2; 9 positions agree with TRBD2. The CDR3 runs to 15 residues. The germline V gene has CDR1 SQVTM and CDR2 ANQGSEA. V gave up 5 bases and J gave up 5 bases; unmatched junction bases: 9. The CDR3 DNA reads as TGCAGCGTTCGAATAGGGACTAGCCTTACCGGGGAGCTGTTTTTT. Amino acids: CSVRIGTSLTGELFF.